This T cell receptor beta chain was found in a study of sequential checkpoint blockade in melanoma. Study context: Both treatment sequences were followed by maintenance nivolumab.

Treatment denoted: randomized to nivolumab then ipilimumab (arm A) or the reverse (arm B). No patient had prior DNA-damaging chemotherapy. Produced via immunoSEQ multiplex PCR; TCRdb's table is partial and in-frame only. This table has some 25,000 clones, around three quarters appearing once. With 0 bases removed from V and 3 bases from J, the gap between germline ends came to 11 bases. Per germline, CDR1 SGHAT and CDR2 FQNNGV. CDR3 length equals 15 residues. The sequence came from a human donor with melanoma. This specimen was CD8+ T cells sorted from blood (inferred from file names), taken from a patient given nivolumab and ipilimumab in sequence. The rearrangement uses TRBV11-2 and TRBJ1-2, with D unclear. CDR3 loop: CASSLDLETDYGYTF. CDR3 DNA: TGTGCCAGCAGCTTAGATTTAGAAACAGACTATGGCTACACCTTC. The full variable domain, completed using reference TRBV11-2 and TRBJ1-2, is EAGVAQSPRYKIIEKRQSVAFWCNPISGHATLYWYQQILGQGPKLLIQFQNNGVVDDSQLPKDRFSAERLKGVDSTLKIQPAKLEDSAVYLCASSLDLETDYGYTFGSGTRLTVV.